This TCR beta chain was captured by sequencing in a study of T cell repertoires in cytomegalovirus infection (dated by TCRdb to about 2019). Study-wide context: The HLA type of each donor mattered for the analysis, because public TCR beta signatures pointed to carriage of CMV infection along with the matching HLA type. Paper-wide results and their limitations: In both this cohort and an independent cohort of under 450 donors, the cumulative frequency of public TCR beta family members distinguished carriers of CMV infection plus the relevant HLA type. The ex vivo response was dominated by HLA-C-restricted CMV-specific TCR beta clonotypes, which also provided the single most frequent clonotype in two of eight donors.

The sequencing machine was an Illumina HiSeq 1500. TCRdb reanalyzed the raw reads on its own, using fastp at Q25 for trimming and MiXCR for clone calling, and kept in-frame beta chains. Rows are unified per CDR3 protein, each entry keeping the most common DNA and genes. The sample table contains about 150,000 distinct CDR3 sequences; only one count was recorded for about a quarter of them. The ten most abundant clones make up approximately 11% of the sample. The junction shows trimming of 2 bases on V and 2 bases on J, plus 12 bases between the germline ends. The CDR3 measures 15 amino acids from cysteine to phenylalanine. The sequence is cut down to CDR3 DNA, 45 bases in frame from base 1. According to the germline V gene, CDR1 reads SGHVS and CDR2 reads FQNEAQ. In its sample, this clonotype was seen many times. Its binding antigen is unknown. Base qualities are missing; no much larger clone stands one base away.

Recombination linked TRBV7-8 to TRBJ2-5; the D region possibly corresponds to TRBD2 (6 bases align). The sequencing input was PBMCs. The TCR sequence derives from a human donor in good health (CMV status not recorded). Some clones in this sample may be carry-over from other donors' samples. The CDR3 protein sequence reads: CASSLLRGDQETQYF. The sequence in DNA is TGTGCCAGCAGCTTACTGCGGGGAGATCAAGAGACCCAGTACTTC.